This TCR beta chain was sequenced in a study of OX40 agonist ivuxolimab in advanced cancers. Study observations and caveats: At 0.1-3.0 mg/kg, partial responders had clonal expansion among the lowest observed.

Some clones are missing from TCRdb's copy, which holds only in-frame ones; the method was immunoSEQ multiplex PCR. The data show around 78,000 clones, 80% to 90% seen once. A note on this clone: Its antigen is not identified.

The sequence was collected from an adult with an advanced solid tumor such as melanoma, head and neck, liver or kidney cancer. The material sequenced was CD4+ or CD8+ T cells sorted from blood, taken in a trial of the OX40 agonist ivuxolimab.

The CDR3 nucleotides read TGTGCCAGCTCACCACCCACGACAGGGGCTGGATACAATGAGCAGTTCTTC. It specifies CASSPPTTGAGYNEQFF. The chain links TRBV18 to TRBJ2-1, with 8 bases aligning to TRBD1. V was pared by 0 bases and J by 4 bases, with 8 bases of the junction left unmatched. CDR3 size: 17 residues. Germline assignment: CDR1 KGHSH and CDR2 LQKENI.